This T cell receptor (beta chain) was retrieved from a study of cytomegalovirus exposure and HLA in healthy donors. Study in general: Earlier work reported 95 million to 130 million unique TCR beta sequences from about 190 million T cells.

Vbeta (60) and Jbeta (13) primers were used in the PCR. Some clones are missing from TCRdb's copy, which holds only in-frame ones; the method was immunoSEQ multiplex PCR. The sample records about 170,000 clones, approximately 81% being singletons. The germline V gene encodes CDR1 SGHDT and CDR2 YYEEEE. The CDR3 loop spans 13 amino acids. Deletions cut 4 bases from V and 5 bases from J, with 13 bases between. Study findings and constraints: A later look showed TCR association rates differing by HLA locus, highest for DRB1 and lowest for HLA-C. For most subjects, TCR beta sequences were reported to predict HLA-A and HLA-B alleles with accuracy. Altogether, 170 or so TCR beta chains were recorded as cytomegalovirus-associated.

As regards this clone: The antigen is undetermined.

The V call is TRBV5-6, the J call TRBJ2-7, with D perhaps TRBD1 (6 bases). Sequenced input: PBMCs. This TCR was sampled from a man between 18 and 35 years old in good health and CMV-seropositive. The CDR3 is CASSEGTGNEQYF. CDR3 coding DNA: TGTGCCAGCAGCGAAGGTACAGGGAACGAGCAGTACTTC.